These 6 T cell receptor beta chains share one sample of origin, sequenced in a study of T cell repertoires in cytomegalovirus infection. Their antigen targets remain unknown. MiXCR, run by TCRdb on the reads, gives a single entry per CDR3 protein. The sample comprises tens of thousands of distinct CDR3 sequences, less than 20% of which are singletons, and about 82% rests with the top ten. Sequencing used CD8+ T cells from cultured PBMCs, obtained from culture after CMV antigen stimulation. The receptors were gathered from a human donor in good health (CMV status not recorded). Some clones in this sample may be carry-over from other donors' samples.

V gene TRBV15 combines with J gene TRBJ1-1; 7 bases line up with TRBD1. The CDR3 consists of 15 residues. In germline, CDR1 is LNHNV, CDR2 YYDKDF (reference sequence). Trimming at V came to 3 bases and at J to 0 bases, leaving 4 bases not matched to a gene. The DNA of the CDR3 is TGTGCCACCAGCAGGGGAGGGACAGTGAACACTGAAGCTTTCTTT. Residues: CATSRGGTVNTEAFF.

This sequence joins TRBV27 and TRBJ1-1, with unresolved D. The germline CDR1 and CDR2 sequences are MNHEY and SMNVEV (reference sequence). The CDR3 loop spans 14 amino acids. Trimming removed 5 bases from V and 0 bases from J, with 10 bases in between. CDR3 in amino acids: CASSALRVNTEAFF. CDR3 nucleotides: TGTGCCAGCAGTGCCTTGAGGGTGAACACTGAAGCTTTCTTT.

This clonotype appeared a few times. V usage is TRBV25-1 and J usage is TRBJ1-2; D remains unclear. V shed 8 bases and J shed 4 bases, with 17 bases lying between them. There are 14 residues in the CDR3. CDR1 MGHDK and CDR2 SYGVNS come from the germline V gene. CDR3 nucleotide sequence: TGTGCCAGCCAACCCCGGGAGGACCGCTATGGCTACACCTTC. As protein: CASQPREDRYGYTF.

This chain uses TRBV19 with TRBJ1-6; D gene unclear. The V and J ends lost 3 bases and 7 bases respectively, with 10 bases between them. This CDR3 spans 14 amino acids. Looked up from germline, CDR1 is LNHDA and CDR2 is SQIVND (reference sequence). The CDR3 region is CASSIWQKNSPLHF. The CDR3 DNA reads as TGTGCCAGTAGTATCTGGCAGAAAAATTCACCCCTCCACTTT.

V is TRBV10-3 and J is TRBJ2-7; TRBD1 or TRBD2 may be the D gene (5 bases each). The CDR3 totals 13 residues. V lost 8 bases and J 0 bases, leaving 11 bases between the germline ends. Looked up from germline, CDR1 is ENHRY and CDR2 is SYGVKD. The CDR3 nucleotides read TGTGCCATCGGGACGGGGCCCTCCTACGAGCAGTACTTC. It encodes CAIGTGPSYEQYF.

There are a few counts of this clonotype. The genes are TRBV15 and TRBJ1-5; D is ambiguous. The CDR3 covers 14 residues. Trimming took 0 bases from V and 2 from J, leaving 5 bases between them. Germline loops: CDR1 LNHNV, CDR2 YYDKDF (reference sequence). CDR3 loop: CATSRDMGNQPQHF. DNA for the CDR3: TGTGCCACCAGCAGAGACATGGGCAATCAGCCCCAGCATTTT.